Here is one TCR beta chain with its context. Its matching antigen is unknown. V shed 6 bases, J shed 0 bases, and the junction held 13 bases outside the gene matches. Germline assignment: CDR1 MRHNA and CDR2 SNTAGT. This CDR3 has 19 residues. The study ran its PCR with 60 Vbeta and 13 Jbeta primers. Clones were read by immunoSEQ multiplex PCR, and TCRdb kept only the in-frame ones, dropping some. The data hold about 120,000 clones, with 75% to 90% observed a single time. The sample is drawn from a study of cytomegalovirus exposure and HLA in healthy donors. The study's findings and limits: Judged likely to be a sequencing artifact was a cluster of highly shared sequence variants. Presence/absence analysis assumed near-uniform sequencing depth across donors. V- and J-gene trimming in TCR beta was tied to a missense DCLRE1C variant by an analysis performed later.

Sequenced sample: PBMCs. The chain uses TRBV6-4 and TRBJ2-1, with 11 bases identical to TRBD2. This TCR derives from a young man in good health and CMV-seropositive. Here the CDR3 reads CASSSTGLAAQSSYNEQFF. In DNA form, the CDR3 reads TGTGCCAGCAGCTCGACGGGACTAGCGGCCCAAAGCTCCTACAATGAGCAGTTCTTC.